The TCR beta chain described here comes from a study of blood T cell repertoires in COVID-19. In the study overall: Sites in the United States, Italy and Spain provided acute and convalescent COVID-19 samples. T cells, B-cell-depleted T cells, or PBMCs provided the cDNA or gDNA that served as material.

In the source study's methods: Amplified reference gene primers provided the basis for estimating nucleated cell counts. The repertoire was sequenced with immunoSEQ multiplex PCR; TCRdb's copy has only in-frame clones and lacks some. From that table come the V and J calls and clone size; the DNA was used to work out D and trimming. The table records fewer than 150,000 clones, about 88% of them present only once. The TCR originated in a woman in her seventies who had recovered from COVID-19. Sequenced material: peripheral blood.

Here the CDR3 reads CASSPQGQETQYF. The CDR3 coding sequence is TGTGCCAGCAGCCCACAGGGTCAGGAGACCCAGTACTTC. The chain combines TRBV5-4 with TRBJ2-5, with a tentative D call TRBD1 (6 bases). The germline V and J ends were trimmed by 4 bases and 5 bases, with 12 bases remaining between them. The germline V gene has CDR1 SGHNT and CDR2 YYREEE (reference sequence). The CDR3 runs to 13 residues.